This T cell receptor beta chain was identified during a study of cytomegalovirus exposure and HLA in healthy donors. Primers for the PCR totalled 60 Vbeta and 13 Jbeta. Sequencing used immunoSEQ multiplex PCR; TCRdb keeps in-frame clones, though not all of them. The repertoire includes around 180,000 clones, approximately 80% of them detected once, and less than 0.65% sits in the top ten. From germline, CDR1 is SGHTA and CDR2 FQGNSA. Trimming pared 5 bases from V and 2 bases from J, leaving 12 bases between. This CDR3 region has 15 residues. What was sequenced was PBMCs. This chain links TRBV7-2 with TRBJ2-2, with D possibly being TRBD2 (6 bases). This TCR derives from a woman in her forties or fifties in good health and CMV-seronegative. CDR3: CASSMGLLNTGELFF. The CDR3 bases are TGTGCCAGCAGCATGGGACTTCTTAACACCGGGGAGCTGTTTTTT.